These 3 T cell receptor beta chains were sequenced from one sample in a study of cytomegalovirus exposure and HLA in healthy donors. Amplification used 60 Vbeta primers and 13 Jbeta primers. Measured with immunoSEQ multiplex PCR; TCRdb has only the in-frame clones, and not every one. The profile shows about 120,000 clones, approximately 9.4% of them singletons. The sequencing sample was made of PBMCs. The origin of the receptors is a man aged 25-45 years in good health and CMV-seronegative.

This chain uses TRBV7-8 with TRBJ2-1, with a tentative D call TRBD1 (6 bases). This CDR3 comprises 14 residues. Germline CDR1 and CDR2: SGHVS and FQNEAQ. The germline V and J ends were trimmed by 3 bases and 2 bases, with 8 bases remaining between them. The CDR3 sequence: CASSLQGTYNEQFF. CDR3 coding DNA: TGTGCCAGCAGCTTGCAGGGGACCTACAATGAGCAGTTCTTC.

The genes are TRBV18 and TRBJ2-5; tentatively, D is TRBD2 (5 bases). Germline V gene sequence: CDR1 KGHSH, CDR2 LQKENI. This CDR3 is 13 amino acids long. V was trimmed by 1 base and J by 6 bases, leaving 9 bases between them. This CDR3 reads CASSPQPGKTQYF. CDR3 sequence (DNA): TGTGCCAGCTCACCACAACCCGGGAAGACCCAGTACTTC.

This clone has only a few counts. The gene calls are TRBV28 and TRBJ1-1; D remains unclear. This CDR3 region has 16 residues. Germline V gene lookup returns CDR1 MDHEN and CDR2 SYDVKM. Trimming cost V 6 bases and J 5 bases, with 22 bases left between them. CDR3 DNA: TGTGCCAGCAGGCTCCCACGGGAAGGGAGAGGTACTGAAGCTTTCTTT. It codes for CASRLPREGRGTEAFF.